This T cell receptor beta chain was retrieved from a study of CD8 T cells in ankylosing spondylitis. Comments on this clonotype: Its cognate antigen is unknown. At one end, the junction sequence differs from germline, possibly due to a read error.

Broader study findings: Matched ankylosing spondylitis synovial fluid reportedly contained a significantly enriched population of disease-linked clones. Seemingly characteristic of ankylosing spondylitis blood was a TCR beta motif consisting of about 8 highly homologous variants.

It was by quantitative 5'-RACE with molecular barcodes that TCR beta libraries were made. Each CDR3 protein gets one entry after TCRdb re-called the 5' RACE reads with MiXCR. The sample includes fewer than 200,000 distinct CDR3 sequences, 18% of them seen just once. In germline, CDR1 is SGHTA, CDR2 FQGNSA. This CDR3 contains 13 residues. J is TRBJ2-7 and V is TRBV7-2, with D perhaps matching TRBD2 (6 bases). This clonotype originated in a male donor with ankylosing spondylitis or in good health (not recorded which). The sequenced sample consisted of blood, either unsorted or a sorted T cell fraction (not recorded which). CDR3 protein: CASSLGPAGRTFF. In nucleotides, the CDR3 is TGTGCCAGCAGCTTGGGACCCGCGGGACGGACCTTCTTC.